A single sample is the source of the 12 T cell receptor beta chains below, sequenced in a study of cytomegalovirus exposure and HLA in healthy donors. The PCR contained 60 Vbeta and 13 Jbeta primers. TCRdb keeps only in-frame clones here, not all; method: immunoSEQ multiplex PCR. The sample lists 95,000 to 130,000 clones; under 85% were seen once. Source material: PBMCs. The receptors were gathered from a woman aged 18 to 35 in good health and CMV-seronegative.

The rearrangement joins TRBV5-1 to TRBJ1-1, with D perhaps matching TRBD1 (6 bases). The germline V and J ends were trimmed by 3 bases and 4 bases, with 16 bases remaining between them. Germline V gene data show CDR1 as SGHRS and CDR2 as YFSETQ. The CDR3 runs to 15 residues. The CDR3 reads CASSWMTGLGTEAFF. The CDR3 bases are TGCGCCAGCAGCTGGATGACAGGCCTTGGCACTGAAGCTTTCTTT.

The rearrangement links TRBV6-9 to TRBJ1-6; D remains ambiguous. The V end was cut by 7 bases, the J end by 0 bases, with 7 bases between. CDR1 and CDR2 (germline): MNHGY, SVAAGI. The CDR3 loop spans 14 amino acids. The CDR3 DNA reads as TGTGCCAGCAACCCGAGCTCCTATAATTCACCCCTCCACTTT. Its protein product is CASNPSSYNSPLHF.

CDR3 residues: CATSRDLGSYEQYF. The DNA of the CDR3 is TGTGCCACCAGCAGAGATCTGGGCAGCTACGAGCAGTACTTC. The chain combines TRBV15 with TRBJ2-7; the D is unclear. CDR3 length equals 14 residues. Germline lookup yields CDR1 LNHNV and CDR2 YYDKDF (reference sequence). V was clipped by 0 bases and J by 3 bases, with 9 bases between them.

The chain combines TRBV5-1 with TRBJ1-2; TRBD1 agrees at 10 bases. Per the germline V gene, CDR1 is SGHRS and CDR2 is YFSETQ. There are 15 residues in the CDR3. Trimming at V came to 4 bases and at J to 4 bases, leaving 7 bases not matched to a gene. CDR3 loop: CASSKGQGEVYGYTF. CDR3 nucleotide sequence: TGCGCCAGCAGCAAAGGACAGGGGGAGGTCTATGGCTACACCTTC.

This sequence joins TRBV20-1 and TRBJ1-5, with no clear D. The V and J ends lost 3 bases and 6 bases respectively, with 6 bases between them. The CDR3 length is 11 residues. Germline loops: CDR1 DFQATT, CDR2 SNEGSKA (reference sequence). DNA for the CDR3: TGCAGTGCTAGCGCGGGTCAGCCCCAGCATTTT. Amino acids: CSASAGQPQHF.

The rearrangement joins TRBV5-1 to TRBJ1-1; 7 bases map to TRBD1. The CDR3 consists of 16 residues. The junction had 11 bases not matched to a gene; V was cut back by 0 bases and J by 6 bases. CDR1 and CDR2 from the germline V gene are SGHRS and YFSETQ. CDR3 coding DNA: TGCGCCAGCAGCTTGGGTTTGCGACAGGGTAACCCTGAAGCTTTCTTT. Its translation: CASSLGLRQGNPEAFF.

The chain is built from TRBV29-1 and TRBJ2-1; 9 nucleotides agree with TRBD1. Germline CDR1 SQVTM, CDR2 ANQGSEA. This CDR3 is 16 amino acids long. The ends lost 4 bases at V and 6 bases at J; junction bases unmatched: 13. The CDR3 DNA reads as TGCAGCGTTGGATCTACCCGGGACAGGGCTATCAATGAGCAGTTCTTC. Protein: CSVGSTRDRAINEQFF.

This chain uses TRBV4-1 with TRBJ2-7, with D tentatively TRBD1 (6 bases). Trimming took off 2 bases at V and 3 bases at J, with 14 bases between the two ends. Germline V gene data show CDR1 as MGHRA and CDR2 as YSYEKL. The CDR3 is made up of 15 amino acids. CDR3 nucleotide sequence: TGCGCCAGCAGCCAAAACCTTGGACAGCTCTACGAGCAGTACTTC. Protein product: CASSQNLGQLYEQYF.

The rearrangement joins TRBV6-4 to TRBJ1-1, with 7 bases fitting TRBD1. J lost 1 base, V lost 3 bases, and 11 bases had no gene match. Germline CDR1 reads MRHNA; CDR2 reads SNTAGT. The CDR3 contains 17 residues. CDR3 region: CASSEAGGSVPNTEAFF. The CDR3 DNA follows: TGTGCCAGCAGTGAAGCAGGGGGGTCCGTCCCGAACACTGAAGCTTTCTTT.

The chain is built from TRBV6-1 and TRBJ2-2; possibly TRBD1 for D (6 bases). Between the trimmed V and J ends, which lost 7 bases and 4 bases, there was a span of 10 bases. The CDR3 is made up of 13 amino acids. CDR1 is MNHNS, CDR2 SASEGT, per germline. The CDR3 nucleotides are TGTGCCAGCACGGGGACACTCACCGGGGAGCTGTTTTTT. Translation gives CASTGTLTGELFF.

The chain recombines TRBV19 with TRBJ2-2; 13 bases align to TRBD2. With 3 bases clipped from V and 6 bases from J, the junction kept 1 base outside the gene matches. Looked up from germline, CDR1 is LNHDA and CDR2 is SQIVND (reference sequence). There are 15 residues in the CDR3. Here the CDR3 reads CASSIGLAGAGELFF. CDR3 DNA sequence: TGTGCCAGTAGTATCGGACTAGCGGGGGCCGGGGAGCTGTTTTTT. The full variable domain, with the rest looked up from reference TRBV19 and TRBJ2-2, is DGGITQSPKYLFRKEGQNVTLSCEQNLNHDAMYWYRQDPGQGLRLIYYSQIVNDFQKGDIAEGYSVSREKKESFPLTVTSAQKNPTAFYLCASSIGLAGAGELFFGEGSRLTVL.

This clone was counted between two and nine times. The chain links TRBV2 to TRBJ1-1; D not certain. This CDR3 is 15 amino acids long. V lost 6 bases and J 0 bases, leaving 14 bases between the germline ends. Germline V gives CDR1 SNHLY, CDR2 FYNNEI. CDR3 amino acids: CASRWARGMNTEAFF. The CDR3 DNA sequence: TGTGCCAGCAGGTGGGCCAGAGGGATGAACACTGAAGCTTTCTTT. Full variable domain (outside the CDR3, taken from reference TRBV2 and TRBJ1-1): EPEVTQTPSHQVTQMGQEVILRCVPISNHLYFYWYRQILGQKVEFLVSFYNNEISEKSEIFDDQFSVERPDGSNFTLKIRSTKLEDSAMYFCASRWARGMNTEAFFGQGTRLTVV.